A selection of T cell receptor beta chains follows, all from one sample in a study of blood T cell repertoires in COVID-19. TCRdb keeps only in-frame clones here, not all; method: immunoSEQ multiplex PCR. Of tens of thousands of clones in the sample, 76% were seen once. The specimen sequenced was peripheral blood. The receptors derive from a woman older than 75 with acute or convalescent COVID-19. Each CDR3 is given with its conserved first and last residue. Each record gives: D gene, J gene, clone size, V gene, CDR3 protein, CDR3 DNA. A D gene is named only where the DNA matches it firmly. Some rows mark clone size as missing; the rest say once, few, many or name a class of expanded clone.

d_gene: .
j_gene: TRBJ1-5
abundance: few
v_gene: TRBV7-9
CDR3aa: CASSLGGYSNQPQHF
CDR3nt: TGTGCCAGCAGCTTAGGAGGATATAGCAATCAGCCCCAGCATTTT

d_gene: .
j_gene: TRBJ1-5
abundance: .
v_gene: TRBV15
CDR3aa: CATSRGGPNSNQPQHF
CDR3nt: TGTGCCACCAGCAGGGGAGGACCTAATAGCAATCAGCCCCAGCATTTT

d_gene: .
j_gene: TRBJ2-1
abundance: .
v_gene: TRBV28
CDR3aa: CASSFRLVGGEQFF
CDR3nt: TGTGCCAGCAGTTTTCGACTAGTGGGTGGTGAGCAGTTCTTC

d_gene: TRBD1
j_gene: TRBJ1-5
abundance: .
v_gene: TRBV27
CDR3aa: CASSFVAGGLQPQHF
CDR3nt: TGTGCCAGCAGTTTCGTGGCAGGGGGCCTGCAGCCCCAGCATTTT

d_gene: TRBD2
j_gene: TRBJ2-7
abundance: .
v_gene: TRBV27
CDR3aa: CASSAQGLAAYEQYF
CDR3nt: TGTGCCAGCAGTGCGCAGGGACTAGCGGCCTACGAGCAGTACTTC

d_gene: TRBD1
j_gene: TRBJ2-7
abundance: .
v_gene: TRBV11-2
CDR3aa: CASSLGRARTGIYEQYF
CDR3nt: TGTGCCAGCAGCTTAGGTCGGGCGCGGACAGGGATATACGAGCAGTACTTC

d_gene: .
j_gene: TRBJ2-4
abundance: .
v_gene: TRBV9
CDR3aa: CASSERSGGESIQYF
CDR3nt: TGTGCCAGCAGCGAGAGATCCGGGGGAGAGAGCATTCAGTACTTC

d_gene: .
j_gene: TRBJ2-3
abundance: .
v_gene: TRBV7-2
CDR3aa: CASRVAEQAQYF
CDR3nt: TGTGCCAGCAGGGTGGCCGAGCAGGCGCAGTATTTT

d_gene: .
j_gene: TRBJ2-6
abundance: .
v_gene: TRBV5-4
CDR3aa: CASSVQMGANVLTF
CDR3nt: TGTGCCAGCAGCGTCCAAATGGGGGCCAACGTCCTGACTTTC

d_gene: .
j_gene: TRBJ1-1
abundance: .
v_gene: TRBV5-5
CDR3aa: CASSLTAMNTEAFF
CDR3nt: TGTGCCAGCAGCTTGACAGCTATGAACACTGAAGCTTTCTTT

d_gene: TRBD1
j_gene: TRBJ2-7
abundance: .
v_gene: TRBV6-5
CDR3aa: CASSPLQGATYEQYF
CDR3nt: TGTGCCAGCAGCCCCTTGCAGGGGGCAACGTACGAGCAGTACTTC